The clone carrying this T cell receptor beta chain was counted ten times or more. Antigen unknown. The data are from a study of T cell repertoires in cytomegalovirus infection. Study observations and caveats: Cumulative frequency of public TCR beta families picked out carriers of CMV plus the relevant HLA.

TCRdb reprocessed the reads with MiXCR, giving one entry per CDR3 protein. The profile shows approximately 180,000 distinct CDR3 sequences, roughly 9% of them singletons. V dropped 6 bases and J dropped 6; count of bases not matched to a gene: 7. Germline V lookup: CDR1 MNHNS, CDR2 SASEGT. The CDR3 has 15 residues. Specimen: PBMCs. The V gene is TRBV6-1, the J gene TRBJ2-2; 10 nucleotides agree with TRBD1. The receptor was derived from a human donor in good health (CMV status not recorded). Some clones in this sample may be carry-over from other donors' samples. The CDR3 is CASRRDRGSPGELFF. As DNA, the CDR3 is TGTGCCAGCAGGCGGGACAGGGGAAGCCCCGGGGAGCTGTTTTTT.